This T cell receptor beta chain is from a study of blood T cell repertoires in COVID-19. The data were produced by immunoSEQ multiplex PCR, yet TCRdb's version contains in-frame clones alone and is incomplete. The sample has some 430,000 clones, about nine tenths seen once; the top ten hold less than 0.75%. After removal of 3 bases from V and 7 bases from J, the junction contained 11 bases not matched to a gene. The CDR3 has 16 residues. Germline V gives CDR1 SGHTA, CDR2 FQGTGA. This TCR derives from a man younger than 30 who had recovered from COVID-19. The chain has TRBV7-3 and TRBJ2-1; the match to TRBD2 covers 8 bases. The sequencing input was PBMCs or T cells enriched from blood (not recorded which). The chain's CDR3 is CASSFRGGSGKNEQFF. CDR3 sequence (DNA): TGTGCCAGCAGCTTCCGAGGAGGTAGCGGGAAGAATGAGCAGTTCTTC.